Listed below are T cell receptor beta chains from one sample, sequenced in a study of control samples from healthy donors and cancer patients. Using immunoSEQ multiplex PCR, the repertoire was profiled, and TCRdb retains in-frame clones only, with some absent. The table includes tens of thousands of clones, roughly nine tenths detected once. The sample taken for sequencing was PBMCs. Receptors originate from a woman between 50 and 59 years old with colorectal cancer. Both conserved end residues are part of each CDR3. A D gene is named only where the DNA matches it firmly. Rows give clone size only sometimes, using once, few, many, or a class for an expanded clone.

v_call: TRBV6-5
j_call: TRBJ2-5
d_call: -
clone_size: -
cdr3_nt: TGTGCCAGCAGTTACAACGGGGGACAAGAGACCCAGTACTTC
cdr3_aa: CASSYNGGQETQYF

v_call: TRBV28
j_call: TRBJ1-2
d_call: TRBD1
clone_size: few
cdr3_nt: TGTGCCAGCAGTTTTCTTCTGACAGGGTTCTATGGCTACACCTTC
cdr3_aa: CASSFLLTGFYGYTF

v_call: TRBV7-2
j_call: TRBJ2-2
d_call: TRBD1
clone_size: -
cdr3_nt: TGTGCCAGCACCTCAGCGGCGGGACAGGGGGATTCCGGGGAGCTGTTTTTT
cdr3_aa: CASTSAAGQGDSGELFF

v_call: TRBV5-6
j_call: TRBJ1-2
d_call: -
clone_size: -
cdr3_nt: TGTGCCAGCAGCCCAGTAAGGGAAGAGGGCTACACCTTC
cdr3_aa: CASSPVREEGYTF

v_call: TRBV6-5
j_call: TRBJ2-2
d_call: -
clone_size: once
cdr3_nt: TGTGCCAGCACCCGCGACAGGGCGGGGACCGGGGAGCTGTTTTTT
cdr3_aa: CASTRDRAGTGELFF

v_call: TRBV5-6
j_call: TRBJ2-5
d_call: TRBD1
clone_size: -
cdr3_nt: TGTGCCAGCAGCGCCCGGGACAGGGGGGAGACCCAGTACTTC
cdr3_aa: CASSARDRGETQYF

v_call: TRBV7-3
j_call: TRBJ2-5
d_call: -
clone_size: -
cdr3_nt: TGTGCCAGCAGCCCAGGACAGTTCCAAGAGACCCAGTACTTC
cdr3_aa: CASSPGQFQETQYF

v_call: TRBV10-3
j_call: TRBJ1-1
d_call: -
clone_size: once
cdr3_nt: TGTGCCATCAGTGATATGGTGGCCACTGAAGCTTTCTTT
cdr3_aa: CAISDMVATEAFF

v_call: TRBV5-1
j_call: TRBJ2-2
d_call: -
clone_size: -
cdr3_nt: TGCGCCAGCAGCCGGGGGACCTCCGGGGAGCTGTTTTTT
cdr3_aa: CASSRGTSGELFF

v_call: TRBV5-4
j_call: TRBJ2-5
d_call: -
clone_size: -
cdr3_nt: TGTGCCAGCAGGAGAGTCGATCAAGAGACCCAGTACTTC
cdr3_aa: CASRRVDQETQYF

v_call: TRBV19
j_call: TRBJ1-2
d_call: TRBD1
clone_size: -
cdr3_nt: TGTGCCAGTAGCCTCGACAGGGTCTATGGCTACACCTTC
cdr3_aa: CASSLDRVYGYTF

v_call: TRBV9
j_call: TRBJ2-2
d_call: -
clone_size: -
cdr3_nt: TGTGCCAGCAGCGTAGCGTCGGACGGGGTGGGCACCGGGGAGCTGTTTTTT
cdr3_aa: CASSVASDGVGTGELFF

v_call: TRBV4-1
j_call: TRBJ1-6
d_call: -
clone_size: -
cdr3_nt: TGCGCCAGCAGCCAGGGTGTGTGGCCCCTCCACTTT
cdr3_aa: CASSQGVWPLHF

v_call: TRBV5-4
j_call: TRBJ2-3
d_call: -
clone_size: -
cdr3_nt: TGTGCCAGCAGCTTGGGGGCAGCGCAAGATACGCAGTATTTT
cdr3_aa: CASSLGAAQDTQYF

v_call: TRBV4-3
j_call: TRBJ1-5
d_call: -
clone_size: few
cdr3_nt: TGCGCCATCCCCTCCGTGCAGCATTTT
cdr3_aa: CAIPSVQHF

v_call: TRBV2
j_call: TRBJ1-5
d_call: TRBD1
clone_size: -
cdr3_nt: TGTGCCAGCAGTTACAGGGGGCAAGGCAATCAGCCCCAGCATTTT
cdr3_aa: CASSYRGQGNQPQHF

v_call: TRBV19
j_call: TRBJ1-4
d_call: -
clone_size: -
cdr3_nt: TGTGCCAGCGGAGGACAGCCGGGTGAAAAACTGTTTTTT
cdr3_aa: CASGGQPGEKLFF

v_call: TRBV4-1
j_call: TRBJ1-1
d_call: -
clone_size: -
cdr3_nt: TGCGCCAGCAGCCAAGAATTTTATGGAACAGGGCCCACTGAAGCTTTCTTT
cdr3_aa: CASSQEFYGTGPTEAFF

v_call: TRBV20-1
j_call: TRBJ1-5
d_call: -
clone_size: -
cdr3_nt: TGCAGTGCTAGTAGAGGCCAGATAAATCAGCCCCAGCATTTT
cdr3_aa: CSASRGQINQPQHF

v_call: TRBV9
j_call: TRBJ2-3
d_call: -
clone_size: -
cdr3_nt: TGTGCCAGCAGCGTAACAAGCGGAACCACAGATACGCAGTATTTT
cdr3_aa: CASSVTSGTTDTQYF

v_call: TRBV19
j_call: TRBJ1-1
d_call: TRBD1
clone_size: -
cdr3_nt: TGTGCCAGTAGTATTGGGACAGGGCGTGTCGAGGCTTTCTTT
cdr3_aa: CASSIGTGRVEAFF

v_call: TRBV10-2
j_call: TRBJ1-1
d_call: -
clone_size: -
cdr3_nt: TGCGCCAGCAGTGTGAACACTGAAGCTTTCTTT
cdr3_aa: CASSVNTEAFF

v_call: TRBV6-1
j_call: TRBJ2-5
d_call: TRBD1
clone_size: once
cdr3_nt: TGTGCCAGCAGTGATCCCCCCCCCGGGGACAGCTTCCAAGAGACCCAGTACTTC
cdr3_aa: CASSDPPPGDSFQETQYF

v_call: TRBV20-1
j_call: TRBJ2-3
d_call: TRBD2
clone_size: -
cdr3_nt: TGCAGTGCTTCTAGCGGAGATACGCAGTATTTT
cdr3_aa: CSASSGDTQYF

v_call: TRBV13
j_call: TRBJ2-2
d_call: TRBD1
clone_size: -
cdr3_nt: TGTGCCAGCAGCTTAATAGGGGGCCCGAACACCGGGGAGCTGTTTTTT
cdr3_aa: CASSLIGGPNTGELFF

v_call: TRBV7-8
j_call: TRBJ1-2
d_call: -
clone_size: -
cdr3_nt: TGTGCCAGCAGCTTAGATGCGGGAGTTAACTATGGCTACACCTTC
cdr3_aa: CASSLDAGVNYGYTF

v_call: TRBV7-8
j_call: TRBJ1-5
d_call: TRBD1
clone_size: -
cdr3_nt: TGTGCCAGCAGCCAATCGGGAGACAGGGGTCAGCCCCAGCATTTT
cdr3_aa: CASSQSGDRGQPQHF

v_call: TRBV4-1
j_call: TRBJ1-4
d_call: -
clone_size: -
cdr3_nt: TGCGCCAGCAGCCAAGATGCCCGGGGTACTGAAAAACTGTTTTTT
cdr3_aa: CASSQDARGTEKLFF

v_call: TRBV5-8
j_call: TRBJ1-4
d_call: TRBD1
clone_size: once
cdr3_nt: TGTGCCAGCAGCTCCGACAGGGCGTGGGATGAAAAACTGTTTTTT
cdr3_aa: CASSSDRAWDEKLFF

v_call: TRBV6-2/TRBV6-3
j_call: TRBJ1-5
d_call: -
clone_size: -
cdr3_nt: TGTGCCAGCAGTTACTCCCACCTTCCTGGGGATCAGCCCCAGCATTTT
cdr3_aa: CASSYSHLPGDQPQHF

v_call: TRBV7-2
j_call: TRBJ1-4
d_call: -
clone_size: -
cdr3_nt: TGTGCCAGCAGCTTAGCGAGGGGCGAAAAACTGTTTTTT
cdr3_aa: CASSLARGEKLFF

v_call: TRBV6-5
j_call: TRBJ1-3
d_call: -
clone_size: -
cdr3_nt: TGTGCCAGCAGAACATGGACAGACTCTGGAAACACCATATATTTT
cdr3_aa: CASRTWTDSGNTIYF

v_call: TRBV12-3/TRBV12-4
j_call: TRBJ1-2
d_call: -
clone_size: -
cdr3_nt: TGTGCCAGGCGGGGAAATGGCTACACCTTC
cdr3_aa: CARRGNGYTF

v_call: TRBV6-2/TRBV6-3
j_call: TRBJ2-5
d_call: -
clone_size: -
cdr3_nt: TGTGCCAGCAGCCGGGCCTCAAGAGAGGCCCAGTACTTC
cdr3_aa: CASSRASREAQYF

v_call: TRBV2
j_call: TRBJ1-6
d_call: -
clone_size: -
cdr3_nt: TGTGCCAGCAGTGAATGGGACCCCCGGGCCAATTCACCCCTCCACTTT
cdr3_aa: CASSEWDPRANSPLHF

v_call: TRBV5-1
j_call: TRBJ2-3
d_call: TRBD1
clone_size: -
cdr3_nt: TGCGCCAGCAGCCTTAGGGGGCCAAGCACAGATACGCAGTATTTT
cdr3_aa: CASSLRGPSTDTQYF